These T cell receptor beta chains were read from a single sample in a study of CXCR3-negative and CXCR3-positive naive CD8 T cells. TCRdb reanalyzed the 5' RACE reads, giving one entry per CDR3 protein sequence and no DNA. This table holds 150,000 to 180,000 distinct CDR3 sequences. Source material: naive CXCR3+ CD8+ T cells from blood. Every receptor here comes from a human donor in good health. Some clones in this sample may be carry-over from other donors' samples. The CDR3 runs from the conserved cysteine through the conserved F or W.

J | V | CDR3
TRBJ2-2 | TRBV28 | CASTVAGGVYTGELFF
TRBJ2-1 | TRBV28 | CASSLPGLAINEQFF
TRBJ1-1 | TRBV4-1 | CASSHNLQVNREAFF
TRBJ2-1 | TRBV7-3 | CASSPVGGGNEQFF
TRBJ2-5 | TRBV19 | CASRPWDTPQETQYF
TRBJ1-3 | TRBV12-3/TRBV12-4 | CAGSQTSRGHSGNTIYF
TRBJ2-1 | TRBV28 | CASSFMGRNEQFF
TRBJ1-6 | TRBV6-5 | CASSYEERTYNSPLHF
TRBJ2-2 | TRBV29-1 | CSVEKGQGGYTGELFF
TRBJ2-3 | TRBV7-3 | CASSSLGTTDTQYF
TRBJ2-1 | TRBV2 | CAFTPGDNEQFF
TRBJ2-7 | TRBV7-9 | CASSLLEGGSSYEQYF
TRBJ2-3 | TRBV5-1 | CASSLEGPVDTQYF
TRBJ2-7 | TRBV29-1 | CSVDSGASGYEQYF
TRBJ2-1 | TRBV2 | CASSERLVDEQFF
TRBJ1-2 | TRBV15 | CATSRTLNTYGYTF
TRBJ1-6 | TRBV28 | CASSSRGDYSPLHF
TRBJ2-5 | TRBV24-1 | CATSMDTPGETQYF
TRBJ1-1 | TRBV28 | CASSLGDRGRNTEAFF
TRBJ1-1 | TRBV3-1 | CASSQASVGLTEAFF
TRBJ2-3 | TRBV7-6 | CASSLGVTGLDTDTQYF
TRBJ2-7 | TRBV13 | CASSSNSGPRPYEQYF
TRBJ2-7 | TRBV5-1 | CASSLEASYSYEQYF
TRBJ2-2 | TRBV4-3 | CASRTSGETGELFF
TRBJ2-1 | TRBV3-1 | CASRPGTSGDNEQFF
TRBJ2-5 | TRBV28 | CASSIRTGLAGKETQYF
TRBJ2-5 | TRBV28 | CASSLRGEETQYF
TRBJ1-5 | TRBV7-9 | CASSLGRQAGSNQPQHF
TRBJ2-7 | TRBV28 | CASNDLRRDRVYYEQYF